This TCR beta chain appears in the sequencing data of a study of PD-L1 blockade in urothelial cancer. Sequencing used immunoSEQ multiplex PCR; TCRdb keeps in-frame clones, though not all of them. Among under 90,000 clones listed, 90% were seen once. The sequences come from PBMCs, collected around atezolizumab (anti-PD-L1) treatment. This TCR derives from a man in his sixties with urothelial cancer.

CDR3 nucleotide sequence: TGTGCCAGCAGTTACCAACGACAGTTACAAGATGGAAACACCATATATTTT. As protein: CASSYQRQLQDGNTIYF. The V and J genes are TRBV6-8 and TRBJ1-3; D might be TRBD1 (5 bases). The germline CDR1 and CDR2 sequences are MNHGY and SAAAGT. The germline V and J ends were trimmed by 2 bases and 3 bases, with 17 bases remaining between them. CDR3 size: 17 residues.